Listed below are T cell receptor beta chains from one sample, sequenced in a study of blood T cell repertoires in COVID-19. Here immunoSEQ multiplex PCR was the method, and the copy in TCRdb shows in-frame clones only, minus some. In the table there are 25,000 to 35,000 clones, about 90% of which are singletons. The material sequenced was peripheral blood. These receptors were taken from a man aged 55 to 70 with active COVID-19. CDR3s include the opening cysteine and the closing phenylalanine or tryptophan. A D gene is named only where the DNA matches it firmly. Only part of the rows carry a size: once, few, many, or a class if the clone is expanded.

TRBV15,TRBD1,TRBJ1-5,few,CATEQGAGQPQHF,TGTGCCACAGAACAGGGGGCAGGTCAGCCCCAGCATTTT
TRBV3-1/TRBV3-2,.,TRBJ1-6,.,CASSPPGQASPLHF,TGTGCCAGCAGCCCCCCGGGACAAGCCTCACCCCTCCACTTT
TRBV7-6,.,TRBJ1-2,.,CASSPSPGALYGYTF,TGTGCCAGCAGCCCAAGCCCAGGGGCCCTCTATGGCTACACCTTC
TRBV15,TRBD2,TRBJ2-5,.,CATSRDSVAGGQETQYF,TGTGCCACCAGCAGAGATTCGGTAGCGGGGGGGCAAGAGACCCAGTACTTC
TRBV7-9,TRBD1,TRBJ1-2,once,CASSSDREGYGYTF,TGTGCCAGCAGCTCTGACAGGGAAGGCTATGGCTACACCTTC
TRBV7-3,TRBD2,TRBJ2-1,.,CASSLSLAGGHNEQFF,TGTGCCAGCAGCTTATCACTAGCGGGGGGTCACAATGAGCAGTTCTTC
TRBV6-1,TRBD1,TRBJ1-4,.,CASSDDRGLNEKLFF,TGTGCCAGCAGTGACGACAGGGGACTTAATGAAAAACTGTTTTTT
TRBV11-3,TRBD1,TRBJ2-5,.,CASSALQGWVETQYF,TGTGCCAGCAGCGCCCTACAGGGGTGGGTAGAGACCCAGTACTTC
TRBV29-1,.,TRBJ1-1,.,CSVATSDTEAFF,TGCAGCGTAGCTACCTCGGACACTGAAGCTTTCTTT
TRBV2,.,TRBJ1-6,.,CASSLGGANSPLHF,TGTGCCAGCTCCCTGGGGGGGGCTAATTCACCCCTCCACTTT
TRBV2,TRBD1,TRBJ2-2,medium-sized,CASSERARGISGELFF,TGTGCCAGCAGTGAACGCGCCAGGGGGATAAGCGGGGAGCTGTTTTTT
TRBV7-3,TRBD2,TRBJ2-3,.,CASSLLSSGGTDTQYF,TGTGCCAGCAGCTTACTCTCTAGCGGGGGCACAGATACGCAGTATTTT
TRBV5-4,TRBD2,TRBJ2-1,.,CASSQGLAGGAYNEQFF,TGTGCCAGCAGCCAGGGACTAGCGGGGGGGGCTTACAATGAGCAGTTCTTC
TRBV20-1,.,TRBJ2-5,.,CSASKSGIETQYF,TGCAGTGCTAGTAAATCAGGGATCGAGACCCAGTACTTC
TRBV11-2,.,TRBJ2-7,.,CASSLEYSGQGPSYEQYF,TGTGCCAGCAGCTTAGAGTACTCAGGACAAGGCCCGTCCTACGAGCAGTACTTC
TRBV28,TRBD1,TRBJ1-3,.,CASVTGAPRSGNTIYF,TGTGCCAGCGTAACAGGGGCGCCGCGCTCTGGAAACACCATATATTTT
TRBV18,.,TRBJ1-2,.,CASSDTASNYGYTF,TGTGCCAGCTCTGACACAGCTTCTAACTATGGCTACACCTTC
TRBV19,TRBD2,TRBJ2-3,.,CASSTTSGSTDTQYF,TGTGCCAGTAGTACGACTAGCGGTAGCACAGATACGCAGTATTTT
TRBV2,TRBD2,TRBJ2-7,once,CASRDLGGGGYEQYF,TGTGCCAGCAGGGACCTGGGTGGGGGAGGGTACGAGCAGTACTTC
TRBV24-1,.,TRBJ2-1,.,CATSEEAGPRYNEQFF,TGTGCCACCAGTGAAGAGGCGGGCCCGCGGTACAATGAGCAGTTCTTC
TRBV6-2/TRBV6-3,.,TRBJ2-7,.,CASSYSRGRNHEQYF,TGTGCCAGCAGTTACTCCCGCGGCCGGAACCACGAGCAGTACTTC
TRBV19,TRBD1,TRBJ2-7,.,CASSGTGGRYEQYF,TGTGCCAGTAGTGGGACAGGGGGGAGGTACGAGCAGTACTTC
TRBV6-6,.,TRBJ2-2,.,CASRPDSAGELFF,TGTGCCAGCAGACCCGACAGTGCCGGGGAGCTGTTTTTT
TRBV4-2,.,TRBJ2-3,.,CASSRPGLPGTDTQYF,TGTGCCAGCAGCCGACCGGGACTTCCCGGCACAGATACGCAGTATTTT
TRBV5-6,.,TRBJ1-5,.,CASSFGEFSNQPQHF,TGTGCCAGCAGCTTTGGGGAGTTTAGCAATCAGCCCCAGCATTTT
TRBV5-1,.,TRBJ1-2,.,CASSERLAHGYTF,TGCGCCAGCAGCGAACGTTTAGCCCATGGCTACACCTTC
TRBV18,TRBD1,TRBJ2-4,.,CASSPLAGTGRDIQYF,TGTGCCAGCTCACCCCTAGCCGGGACAGGGAGAGACATTCAGTACTTC
TRBV11-2,.,TRBJ1-1,once,CASSSLQGPPNTEAFF,TGTGCCAGCAGCTCGTTACAGGGACCGCCGAACACTGAAGCTTTCTTT
TRBV7-8,TRBD1,TRBJ1-3,.,CASSFGTGETIYF,TGTGCCAGCAGCTTTGGGACAGGGGAAACCATATATTTT
TRBV21-1,.,TRBJ2-6,.,CASSPQKPDRDGANVLTF,TGTGCCAGCAGCCCTCAAAAACCGGACAGGGATGGGGCCAACGTCCTGACTTTC
TRBV7-9,.,TRBJ1-3,.,CASRPQSSGNTIYF,TGTGCCAGCAGGCCACAGAGCTCTGGAAACACCATATATTTT
TRBV4-2,TRBD1,TRBJ2-2,once,CASSQGLGGANTGELFF,TGTGCCAGCAGCCAAGGCTTAGGGGGCGCGAACACCGGGGAGCTGTTTTTT
TRBV11-2,.,TRBJ2-7,once,CASSPNFEQYF,TGTGCCAGCAGCCCCAACTTCGAGCAGTACTTC
TRBV5-8,.,TRBJ2-7,once,CASSSWGGFYEQYF,TGTGCCAGCAGCTCGTGGGGAGGTTTTTACGAGCAGTACTTC
TRBV7-9,.,TRBJ1-1,once,CASSLSMNTEAFF,TGTGCCAGCAGCTTAAGCATGAACACTGAAGCTTTCTTT
TRBV28,.,TRBJ1-3,.,CASSLARGSGNTIYF,TGTGCCAGCAGTTTGGCCAGGGGCTCTGGAAACACCATATATTTT
TRBV2,.,TRBJ2-5,once,CASKLQEKETQYF,TGTGCCAGCAAATTACAGGAAAAAGAGACCCAGTACTTC
TRBV7-6,TRBD1,TRBJ2-7,.,CASSLAWYRTGSHEQYF,TGTGCCAGCAGCTTAGCGTGGTATCGGACAGGGTCCCACGAGCAGTACTTC
TRBV6-6,.,TRBJ2-7,few,CASSPKRSYEQYF,TGTGCCAGCAGCCCGAAAAGGAGTTACGAGCAGTACTTC
TRBV27,TRBD1,TRBJ2-7,.,CASGGQGAYEQYF,TGTGCCAGCGGGGGACAGGGGGCCTACGAGCAGTACTTC
TRBV27,TRBD1,TRBJ1-4,.,CASSYLGTGNEKLFF,TGTGCCAGCAGTTACCTCGGGACAGGGAACGAAAAACTGTTTTTT
TRBV25-1,.,TRBJ2-1,.,CASSDGQKQFF,TGTGCCAGCAGTGATGGACAGAAGCAGTTCTTC
TRBV7-3,.,TRBJ1-6,.,CASRQAASSPLHF,TGTGCCAGCAGACAGGCTGCGAGTTCACCCCTCCACTTT
TRBV9,TRBD1,TRBJ2-1,.,CASSARDRRNNEQFF,TGTGCCAGCAGTGCCCGGGACAGACGGAACAATGAGCAGTTCTTC
TRBV2,TRBD2,TRBJ2-3,.,CASSESGTSGGQTDTQYF,TGTGCCAGCAGTGAATCAGGGACTAGCGGGGGACAAACAGATACGCAGTATTTT
TRBV6-5,.,TRBJ2-3,.,CASMSDSGYTQYF,TGTGCCAGCATGTCGGACAGTGGGTATACGCAGTATTTT
TRBV5-1,.,TRBJ1-1,.,CASSLEPESAEAFF,TGCGCCAGCAGCTTGGAGCCAGAGAGCGCTGAAGCTTTCTTT
TRBV6-5,TRBD1,TRBJ2-7,.,CASTLGQGDYEQYF,TGTGCCAGCACCCTGGGACAGGGTGACTACGAGCAGTACTTC
TRBV5-4,.,TRBJ1-2,.,CASSLRSVYGYTF,TGTGCCAGCAGCTTGCGATCAGTCTATGGCTACACCTTC
TRBV9,TRBD2,TRBJ2-1,.,CASSDGFSGGSSYNEQFF,TGTGCCAGCAGCGATGGCTTCAGCGGGGGGAGCTCCTACAATGAGCAGTTCTTC
TRBV7-7,.,TRBJ2-7,.,CASSPGAGYEQYF,TGTGCTAGCAGCCCAGGGGCTGGGTACGAGCAGTACTTC
TRBV4-2,TRBD1,TRBJ1-2,.,CASSQAAGGPVGGYTF,TGTGCCAGCAGCCAAGCGGCAGGGGGCCCCGTTGGGGGCTACACCTTC
TRBV19,TRBD2,TRBJ2-1,.,CASSLGLAGPYNEQFF,TGTGCCAGTAGTCTAGGACTAGCGGGGCCCTACAATGAGCAGTTCTTC
TRBV13,.,TRBJ1-6,few,CASSRRDLAIPLHF,TGTGCCAGCAGCAGGCGGGACCTCGCTATCCCCCTCCACTTT
TRBV5-6,.,TRBJ1-1,.,CASSFEESTEAFF,TGTGCCAGCAGCTTTGAGGAGAGCACTGAAGCTTTCTTT
TRBV2,TRBD1,TRBJ1-5,.,CASSYDRESNQPQHF,TGTGCCAGCAGCTACGACAGGGAGAGTAATCAGCCCCAGCATTTT
TRBV7-9,TRBD1,TRBJ2-7,.,CASRSDRGRYEQYF,TGTGCCAGCAGGTCAGACAGGGGAAGGTACGAGCAGTACTTC